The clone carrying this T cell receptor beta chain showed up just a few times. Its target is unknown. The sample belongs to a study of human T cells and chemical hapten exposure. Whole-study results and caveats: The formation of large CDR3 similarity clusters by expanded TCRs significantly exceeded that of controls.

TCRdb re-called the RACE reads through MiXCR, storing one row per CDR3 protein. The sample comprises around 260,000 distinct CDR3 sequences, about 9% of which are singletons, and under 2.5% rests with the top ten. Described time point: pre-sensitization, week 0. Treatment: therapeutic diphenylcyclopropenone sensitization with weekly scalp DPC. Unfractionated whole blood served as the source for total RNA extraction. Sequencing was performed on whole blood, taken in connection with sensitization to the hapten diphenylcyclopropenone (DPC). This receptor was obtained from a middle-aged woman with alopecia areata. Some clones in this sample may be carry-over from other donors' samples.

Here the CDR3 DNA reads TGTGCCAGCAGCCCCAGTGGGACAGGAGAGACCCAGTACTTC. Residues: CASSPSGTGETQYF. The V call is TRBV6-5, the J call TRBJ2-5, with TRBD1 identical over 8 bases. V lost 6 bases, J lost 4 bases, and 7 bases stayed unmatched. The length of the CDR3 is 14 residues. Per germline, CDR1 MNHEY and CDR2 SVGAGI.